These 29 T cell receptor beta chains originate from one sample sequenced in a study of T cell changes during pregnancy in multiple sclerosis. Generated by immunoSEQ multiplex PCR, the TCRdb table keeps only in-frame clones and is missing some. The table includes 75,000 to 95,000 clones, 91% detected once. This specimen was peripheral blood, taken in the first trimester of pregnancy. The receptors here all came from a female donor in good health, enrolled as a control in a pregnancy study.

A few counts support this clone. This chain joins TRBV7-2 and TRBJ1-1; D is undetermined. V lost 5 bases to trimming and J lost 4 bases, with 17 bases between them. CDR1 and CDR2 from the germline V gene are SGHTA and FQGNSA. This CDR3 region has 15 residues. CDR3 in DNA: TGTGCCAGCAGCACAGCACCGTTTCGGGGCACTGAAGCTTTCTTT. Its translation: CASSTAPFRGTEAFF.

The chain joins TRBV11-2 to TRBJ2-1; 16 nucleotides match TRBD2. This CDR3 has 19 residues. The trim removed 1 base at V and 3 bases at J, leaving 6 bases unmatched. The germline V gene encodes CDR1 SGHAT and CDR2 FQNNGV. CDR3 residues: CASSLAGTSGGAYYNEQFF. DNA for the CDR3: TGTGCCAGCAGCTTAGCGGGGACTAGCGGGGGGGCTTACTACAATGAGCAGTTCTTC.

The chain joins TRBV7-9 to TRBJ2-7; 10 bases match TRBD1. There are 15 residues in the CDR3. V shed 3 bases and J 6 bases; nucleotides not matched to a gene: 8. Per germline, CDR1 SEHNR and CDR2 FQNEAQ (reference sequence). CDR3 nucleotides: TGTGCCAGCAGCTTTGGGGGGGACAGGGGCCCCGAGCAGTACTTC. Encoded protein: CASSFGGDRGPEQYF.

The V gene is TRBV18, the J gene TRBJ1-5; perhaps TRBD1 as D (5 bases). Trimming took off 5 bases at V and 4 bases at J, with 12 bases between the two ends. The CDR3 is 14 amino acids. Germline-derived CDR1 and CDR2 are KGHSH and LQKENI. This CDR3 is CASSIGGGNQPQHF. The CDR3 region has the DNA TGTGCCAGCTCAATTGGGGGAGGGAATCAGCCCCAGCATTTT.

The sample holds one count of this clone. The gene calls are TRBV5-6 and TRBJ1-2; maybe TRBD1 (6 bases). This CDR3 comprises 15 residues. Deletions cut 3 bases from V and 0 bases from J, with 12 bases between. Germline CDR1 SGHDT, CDR2 YYEEEE. The CDR3 DNA reads as TGTGCCAGCAGCTGGGGTACAGGGTCTAACTATGGCTACACCTTC. It translates to CASSWGTGSNYGYTF. The entire variable domain, with the rest obtained from reference TRBV5-6 and TRBJ1-2, is as follows: DAGVTQSPTHLIKTRGQQVTLRCSPKSGHDTVSWYQQALGQGPQFIFQYYEEEERQRGNFPDRFSGHQFPNYSSELNVNALLLGDSALYLCASSWGTGSNYGYTFGSGTRLTVV.

The chain uses TRBV18 and TRBJ1-2; D is possibly TRBD1 (5 bases). Trimming pared 4 bases from V and 3 bases from J, leaving 15 bases between. The CDR3 has 15 residues. Germline-derived CDR1 and CDR2 are KGHSH and LQKENI. CDR3 in DNA: TGTGCCAGCTCACTTAATAATCAGGGCGACTATGGCTACACCTTC. Amino acids: CASSLNNQGDYGYTF.

This chain joins TRBV7-9 and TRBJ1-2; 10 bases agree with TRBD1. In germline, CDR1 is SEHNR, CDR2 FQNEAQ (reference sequence). This CDR3 comprises 16 residues. Unmatched junction bases numbered 10, after V lost 5 bases and J lost 4 bases. In DNA, the CDR3 is TGTGCCAGCAGCGATAGCGGGACAGGGGTGATCTATGGCTACACCTTC. Its translation is CASSDSGTGVIYGYTF.

This clone has more than one count but fewer than ten. This chain connects TRBV30 to TRBJ1-2; D remains unclear. V lost 3 bases and J 4 bases, leaving 12 bases between the germline ends. The V gene's germline CDR1 is GTSNPN and CDR2 SVGIG (reference sequence). The CDR3 runs 13 residues. The CDR3: CAWSKNRGYGYTF. DNA of the CDR3: TGTGCCTGGAGCAAGAACCGAGGCTATGGCTACACCTTC.

The J gene is TRBJ1-6, the V gene TRBV2, with 11 bases identical to TRBD1. The CDR3 spans 16 residues. Germline assignment: CDR1 SNHLY and CDR2 FYNNEI. Trimming at V came to 7 bases and at J to 9 bases, leaving 11 bases not matched to a gene. The CDR3 region has the DNA TGTGCCAGCACTCCCCGAGGGACAGGGGGGGGTTCACCCCTCCACTTT. It encodes CASTPRGTGGGSPLHF.

As regards this clone: The junction departs from germline at one end; a sequencing error may be responsible. The rearrangement uses TRBV7-7 and TRBJ2-5; 7 nucleotides agree with TRBD2. The germline V gene encodes CDR1 SSHAT and CDR2 FNYEAQ (reference sequence). The CDR3 is 14 residues long. CDR3 loop: CASSRGRGQETQYF. The CDR3 DNA sequence: TGTGCTAGCAGCCGGGGGAGGGGACAAGAGACCCAGTACTTC.

The V and J genes are TRBV9 and TRBJ2-7; 9 bases align to TRBD2. The ends lost 4 bases at V and 5 bases at J; junction bases unmatched: 16. Per the germline V gene, CDR1 is SGDLS and CDR2 is YYNGEE. The CDR3 spans 17 residues. The CDR3 loop is CASSPRGGRGGLDEQYF. The CDR3 DNA reads as TGTGCCAGCAGCCCCAGGGGTGGGCGGGGGGGCCTAGACGAGCAGTACTTC.

This clone was seen just once. The CDR3 region is CASSPRLAGYNEQFF. The CDR3 coding sequence is TGTGCCAGCAGCCCAAGACTAGCGGGGTACAATGAGCAGTTCTTC. The J gene is TRBJ2-1, the V gene TRBV11-2; 11 bases match TRBD2. The CDR3 is made up of 15 amino acids. After removal of 5 bases from V and 4 bases from J, the junction contained 4 bases not matched to a gene. CDR1 SGHAT and CDR2 FQNNGV come from the germline V gene.

The rearrangement uses TRBV15 and TRBJ2-1, with a possible D match to TRBD2 (5 bases). Germline lookup yields CDR1 LNHNV and CDR2 YYDKDF (reference sequence). This CDR3 spans 14 amino acids. Trimming took off 8 bases at V and 7 bases at J, with 18 bases between the two ends. In DNA form, the CDR3 reads TGTGCCACCCGTACTAGGACTTCGAGGAATGAGCAGTTCTTC. Its protein is CATRTRTSRNEQFF.

The chain combines TRBV9 with TRBJ2-3; 7 bases agree with TRBD1. V lost 2 bases, J lost 4 bases, and 7 bases stayed unmatched. Germline-derived CDR1 and CDR2 are SGDLS and YYNGEE. This CDR3 has 15 amino acids. The CDR3: CASSVGHRGADTQYF. The CDR3 bases are TGTGCCAGCAGCGTTGGACACAGGGGTGCAGATACGCAGTATTTT.

The V call is TRBV6-5, the J call TRBJ2-5; D uncertain. Trimming cost V 6 bases and J 5 bases, with 13 bases left between them. Germline V gives CDR1 MNHEY, CDR2 SVGAGI. This CDR3 has 13 residues. The CDR3 is CASSRLELETQYF. The DNA of the CDR3 is TGTGCCAGCAGCCGACTCGAGTTGGAGACCCAGTACTTC.

This chain joins TRBV6-5 and TRBJ1-1, with D tentatively TRBD1 (5 bases). Germline V gives CDR1 MNHEY, CDR2 SVGAGI. The CDR3 extends over 14 amino acids. V gave up 2 bases and J gave up 3 bases, with 10 bases separating them. This CDR3 reads CASSYTGVYTEAFF. The DNA for the CDR3 is TGTGCCAGCAGTTACACGGGGGTTTACACTGAAGCTTTCTTT.

This chain links TRBV7-9 with TRBJ2-7; 9 positions match TRBD1. With 5 bases clipped from V and 2 bases from J, the junction kept 4 bases outside the gene matches. The germline V gene has CDR1 SEHNR and CDR2 FQNEAQ (reference sequence). This CDR3 comprises 14 residues. CDR3 sequence: CASSLGTGPYEQYF. For the CDR3, the DNA is TGTGCCAGCAGCCTAGGGACAGGGCCCTACGAGCAGTACTTC.

The gene calls are TRBV4-1 and TRBJ1-4, with 7 bases that match TRBD1. CDR3 length equals 16 residues. Germline V gives CDR1 MGHRA, CDR2 YSYEKL. Trimming cost V 0 bases and J 5 bases; bases outside gene matches: 6. CDR3 amino acids: CASSQESSRGNEKLFF. CDR3 bases: TGCGCCAGCAGCCAAGAGTCGTCCAGGGGGAATGAAAAACTGTTTTTT.

This sequence joins TRBV7-2 and TRBJ1-1; 10 bases match TRBD1. Looked up from germline, CDR1 is SGHTA and CDR2 is FQGNSA. J gave up 10 bases and V 2 bases, and 7 bases lay outside the gene matches. This CDR3 is built from 14 residues. CDR3 sequence reads: CASSLTPGQGGAFF. Written as DNA, the CDR3 is TGTGCCAGCAGCTTAACCCCCGGACAGGGGGGAGCTTTCTTT. Using reference TRBV7-2 and TRBJ1-1 for the parts outside the CDR3, the full variable domain is GAGVSQSPSNKVTEKGKDVELRCDPISGHTALYWYRQSLGQGLEFLIYFQGNSAPDKSGLPSDRFSAERTGGSVSTLTIQRTQQEDSAVYLCASSLTPGQGGAFFGQGTRLTVV.

As DNA, the CDR3 is TGCGCCAGCAGCGAGGGTAACAGGGGGCAGGGAAATGAGCAGTTCTTC. As protein: CASSEGNRGQGNEQFF. The chain couples TRBV5-1 to TRBJ2-1, with TRBD1 matching 9 bases. The CDR3 is made up of 16 amino acids. CDR1 and CDR2 (germline): SGHRS, YFSETQ. With V trimmed by 4 bases and J by 7 bases, 12 bases remained unmatched. The full variable domain, rest sourced from reference TRBV5-1 and TRBJ2-1, is KAGVTQTPRYLIKTRGQQVTLSCSPISGHRSVSWYQQTPGQGLQFLFEYFSETQRNKGNFPGRFSGRQFSNSRSEMNVSTLELGDSALYLCASSEGNRGQGNEQFFGPGTRLTVL.

The V gene is TRBV5-1, the J gene TRBJ1-2; no reliable D call. Looked up from germline, CDR1 is SGHRS and CDR2 is YFSETQ. This CDR3 has 13 amino acids. The V gene lost 0 bases and the J gene lost 2 bases, with 5 bases spanning the gap. CDR3 protein: CASSLAENYGYTF. CDR3 DNA sequence: TGCGCCAGCAGCTTGGCCGAGAACTATGGCTACACCTTC. Filled out from reference TRBV5-1 and TRBJ1-2, the complete variable domain reads KAGVTQTPRYLIKTRGQQVTLSCSPISGHRSVSWYQQTPGQGLQFLFEYFSETQRNKGNFPGRFSGRQFSNSRSEMNVSTLELGDSALYLCASSLAENYGYTFGSGTRLTVV.

J is TRBJ2-7 and V is TRBV11-3, with a possible D match to TRBD2 (5 bases). This CDR3 contains 13 residues. Germline V gene data show CDR1 as SGHNT and CDR2 as YENEEA. Trimming took off 5 bases at V and 3 bases at J, with 11 bases between the two ends. The CDR3 is CASSLDGDYEQYF. The CDR3 region has the DNA TGTGCCAGCAGCCTGGACGGGGACTACGAGCAGTACTTC.

Only a few counts were recorded for this clone. The chain carries TRBV7-2 and TRBJ2-5, with 9 bases that match TRBD2. Germline V CDR1 and CDR2: SGHTA, FQGNSA. V was clipped by 7 bases and J by 5 bases; unmatched bases: 11. The CDR3 loop spans 15 amino acids. The CDR3 DNA follows: TGTGCCAGCACGCTCGGCGGGGGGGCCCGGGAGACCCAGTACTTC. Protein product: CASTLGGGARETQYF.

With respect to this clone: Other DNA sequences within the sample encode an identical CDR3. CDR3 loop: CASSPGLGYEQYF. The CDR3 DNA reads as TGTGCCAGTAGTCCGGGACTCGGCTACGAGCAGTACTTC. The chain has TRBV19 and TRBJ2-7, with a possible D match to TRBD2 (6 bases). This CDR3 spans 13 amino acids. V was pared by 5 bases and J by 3 bases, with 11 bases between. Germline CDR1 LNHDA, CDR2 SQIVND (reference sequence).

The CDR3 DNA is TGCGCCAGCAGCTTGGAAGGGGGCGTCTCTAATGAAAAACTGTTTTTT. It translates to CASSLEGGVSNEKLFF. J is TRBJ1-4 and V is TRBV5-1, with 7 bases identical to TRBD1. V shed 0 bases and J 3 bases; nucleotides not matched to a gene: 5. The CDR3 sequence is 16 residues long. Germline CDR1 SGHRS, CDR2 YFSETQ. Full variable domain (remainder filled in from reference TRBV5-1 and TRBJ1-4): KAGVTQTPRYLIKTRGQQVTLSCSPISGHRSVSWYQQTPGQGLQFLFEYFSETQRNKGNFPGRFSGRQFSNSRSEMNVSTLELGDSALYLCASSLEGGVSNEKLFFGSGTQLSVL.

The sample holds a few counts of this clone. The chain links TRBV30 to TRBJ1-4; D is unclear. The CDR3 spans 10 residues. V lost 5 bases and J lost 8, with 6 bases in between. The germline CDR1 and CDR2 sequences are GTSNPN and SVGIG (reference sequence). Here the CDR3 DNA reads TGTGCCTGGGCGGCGGAAAAACTGTTTTTT. Translated, it gives CAWAAEKLFF.

This clone has a single count. The J gene is TRBJ1-1, the V gene TRBV12-5; 8 bases are shared with TRBD1. With 3 bases clipped from V and 4 bases from J, the junction kept 4 bases outside the gene matches. CDR1 and CDR2 (germline): LGHNT, FRNRAP. This CDR3 is built from 14 residues. The CDR3 nucleotides read TGTGCTAGTGGTTTACATCAGGGGGCCACTGAAGCTTTCTTT. The encoded protein is CASGLHQGATEAFF.

V is TRBV19 and J is TRBJ2-7; D may be TRBD2 (6 bases). CDR1 and CDR2 (germline): LNHDA, SQIVND (reference sequence). Trimming removed 3 bases from V and 3 bases from J, with 12 bases in between. The CDR3 contains 14 residues. CDR3 residues: CASSISGGDYEQYF. CDR3 bases: TGTGCCAGTAGTATTTCCGGGGGTGACTACGAGCAGTACTTC.

The chain recombines TRBV28 with TRBJ2-5, with 9 bases identical to TRBD2. This CDR3 spans 15 amino acids. Germline CDR1 is MDHEN and CDR2 is SYDVKM. V shed 6 bases and J 4 bases; nucleotides not matched to a gene: 9. For the CDR3, the DNA is TGTGCCAGCAGCAATCCGGGACTAGCAGGAGAGACCCAGTACTTC. It codes for CASSNPGLAGETQYF.